A single sample is the source of the 17 T cell receptor beta chains below, sequenced in a study of OX40 agonist ivuxolimab in advanced cancers. Measured with immunoSEQ multiplex PCR; TCRdb has only the in-frame clones, and not every one. The table shows about 110,000 clones, with about 91% occurring only once. The material was CD4+ or CD8+ T cells sorted from blood, obtained in a trial of the OX40 agonist ivuxolimab. These receptors were taken from an adult with an advanced solid tumor such as melanoma, head and neck, liver or kidney cancer.

The gene calls are TRBV6-5 and TRBJ2-7, with a weak D call TRBD1 (6 bases). The CDR3 is made up of 15 amino acids. Germline CDR1 reads MNHEY; CDR2 reads SVGAGI. Trimming stripped 6 bases from V and 0 bases from J, with 15 bases between. Written as DNA, the CDR3 is TGTGCCAGCAGCCTTCTAGGGGGTAGCTCCTACGAGCAGTACTTC. Its protein is CASSLLGGSSYEQYF.

The chain joins TRBV30 to TRBJ2-1; no reliable D call. CDR3 length equals 12 residues. The V gene's germline CDR1 is GTSNPN and CDR2 SVGIG (reference sequence). V was clipped by 7 bases and J by 6 bases, with 13 bases between them. This CDR3 reads CASLGFRNEQFF. The CDR3 DNA sequence: TGTGCCTCCTTAGGGTTCCGCAATGAGCAGTTCTTC.

The V gene is TRBV6-5, the J gene TRBJ2-1; perhaps TRBD1 as D (6 bases). The CDR3 spans 12 residues. V lost 6 bases and J 10 bases, leaving 13 bases between the germline ends. The V gene's germline CDR1 is MNHEY and CDR2 SVGAGI. The CDR3 protein is CASRAQGYEQFF. The CDR3 region has the DNA TGTGCCAGCAGAGCACAGGGATACGAGCAGTTCTTC.

The chain uses TRBV7-8 and TRBJ1-3; D ambiguous. Germline CDR1 and CDR2: SGHVS and FQNEAQ. The CDR3 totals 16 residues. Deletions cut 5 bases from V and 0 bases from J, with 14 bases between. The CDR3 DNA is TGTGCCAGCAGCCACCCCCTTGGGCCCTCTGGAAACACCATATATTTT. Translating it yields CASSHPLGPSGNTIYF.

The table lists this clone with a count of one. The chain employs TRBV5-7 and TRBJ1-2; D is undetermined. TRBV5-7 falls under the ORF class, with uncertain function. The length of the CDR3 is 12 residues. Trimming took 1 base from V and 7 from J, leaving 8 bases between them. The CDR3 reads CASSLCLAGYTF. CDR3 coding DNA: TGTGCCAGCAGCTTGTGTCTTGCTGGCTACACCTTC.

This chain connects TRBV7-3 to TRBJ2-1; TRBD2 matches at 9 bases. J was trimmed by 5 bases and V by 5 bases; bases with no gene match: 7. Germline V CDR1 and CDR2: SGHTA, FQGTGA. This CDR3 contains 15 residues. The chain's CDR3 is CASSLSGGLDNEQFF. Here the CDR3 DNA reads TGTGCCAGCAGCCTAAGCGGGGGGCTCGACAATGAGCAGTTCTTC.

The chain joins TRBV7-9 to TRBJ1-1; weak D call: TRBD1 (5 bases). Germline V gives CDR1 SEHNR, CDR2 FQNEAQ (reference sequence). The V end was cut by 5 bases, the J end by 3 bases, with 19 bases between. The CDR3 has 16 residues. The CDR3 DNA reads as TGTGCCAGCAGCCTCACCGGGGCCGGGGGATACACTGAAGCTTTCTTT. It translates to CASSLTGAGGYTEAFF.

V is TRBV7-3 and J is TRBJ2-1; tentatively, D is TRBD2 (6 bases). Germline lookup yields CDR1 SGHTA and CDR2 FQGTGA. The CDR3 spans 15 residues. V lost 2 bases, J lost 4 bases, and 12 bases lay in between. For the CDR3, the DNA is TGTGCCAGCAGCTTAGCCGGGAGCCCATACAATGAGCAGTTCTTC. It specifies CASSLAGSPYNEQFF.

This rearrangement joins TRBV5-1 to TRBJ1-4, with D uncertain. The V end lost 4 bases, the J end lost 8 bases, and 27 bases lay between the germline ends. In germline, CDR1 is SGHRS, CDR2 YFSETQ. The CDR3 is 18 amino acids. The CDR3 is CASSLSRLAPVSKEKLFF. In DNA, the CDR3 is TGCGCCAGCAGCCTGTCCCGGCTCGCACCGGTGAGTAAGGAAAAACTGTTTTTT.

The V and J genes are TRBV5-1 and TRBJ1-3; no firm D call. The germline V and J ends were trimmed by 0 bases and 0 bases, with 13 bases remaining between them. The CDR3 length is 17 residues. Germline assignment: CDR1 SGHRS and CDR2 YFSETQ. CDR3 amino acids: CASSLGAGLNSGNTIYF. The CDR3 nucleotides read TGCGCCAGCAGCTTGGGCGCAGGTTTAAACTCTGGAAACACCATATATTTT. The variable domain in full, with the rest retrieved from reference TRBV5-1 and TRBJ1-3, is KAGVTQTPRYLIKTRGQQVTLSCSPISGHRSVSWYQQTPGQGLQFLFEYFSETQRNKGNFPGRFSGRQFSNSRSEMNVSTLELGDSALYLCASSLGAGLNSGNTIYFGEGSWLTVV.

The V call is TRBV19, the J call TRBJ1-1; D not certain. This CDR3 has 11 residues. The V gene lost 4 bases and the J gene lost 3 bases, with 3 bases spanning the gap. CDR1 LNHDA and CDR2 SQIVND come from the germline V gene (reference sequence). The CDR3 spells CASSRHTEAFF. The CDR3 region has the DNA TGTGCCAGTAGTAGGCACACTGAAGCTTTCTTT.

The chain is built from TRBV29-1 and TRBJ2-7, with D perhaps matching TRBD1 or TRBD2 (5 bases each). Looked up from germline, CDR1 is SQVTM and CDR2 is ANQGSEA. The CDR3 spans 12 residues. Trimming took 4 bases from V and 5 from J, leaving 12 bases between them. The CDR3 loop reads CSVAAGSHEQYF. In DNA form, the CDR3 reads TGCAGCGTTGCGGCAGGGAGCCACGAGCAGTACTTC.

The chain carries TRBV5-1 and TRBJ2-5; D remains ambiguous. CDR1 and CDR2 from the germline V gene are SGHRS and YFSETQ. Trimming cost V 2 bases and J 2 bases, with 13 bases left between them. This CDR3 comprises 15 residues. In DNA form, the CDR3 reads TGCGCCAGCAGCTTCACCCATCTGAAGCAAGAGACCCAGTACTTC. It codes for CASSFTHLKQETQYF. The full variable domain, its missing parts supplied by reference TRBV5-1 and TRBJ2-5, is KAGVTQTPRYLIKTRGQQVTLSCSPISGHRSVSWYQQTPGQGLQFLFEYFSETQRNKGNFPGRFSGRQFSNSRSEMNVSTLELGDSALYLCASSFTHLKQETQYFGPGTRLLVL.

The V call is TRBV7-9, the J call TRBJ2-2; D remains ambiguous. V was trimmed by 1 base and J by 5 bases, leaving 11 bases between them. Germline V CDR1 and CDR2: SEHNR, FQNEAQ (reference sequence). The CDR3 is made up of 15 amino acids. CDR3 amino acids: CASSLGAVATGELFF. Here the CDR3 DNA reads TGTGCCAGCAGCTTAGGGGCGGTCGCAACCGGGGAGCTGTTTTTT.

As for this clone: The junction differs from germline at one of its ends, possibly a read error. This rearrangement joins TRBV5-4 to TRBJ1-1; D is undetermined. The CDR3 spans 13 residues. Germline CDR1 SGHNT, CDR2 YYREEE (reference sequence). In DNA, the CDR3 is TGCGCCAGCAGCTTGGAAGGGAACACTGAAGCTTTCTTT. It yields the protein CASSLEGNTEAFF.

The chain couples TRBV7-3 to TRBJ2-3; TRBD2 agrees at 9 bases. The CDR3 extends over 17 amino acids. J lost 2 bases, V lost 5 bases, and 11 bases had no gene match. The V gene's germline CDR1 is SGHTA and CDR2 FQGTGA. The CDR3 coding sequence is TGTGCCAGCAGCCCCAGTCCGATGGGACTAGCCACAGATACGCAGTATTTT. It yields the protein CASSPSPMGLATDTQYF.

J is TRBJ1-5 and V is TRBV18; D is unresolved. Trimming took off 3 bases at V and 0 bases at J, with 9 bases between the two ends. Per the germline V gene, CDR1 is KGHSH and CDR2 is LQKENI. This CDR3 is built from 15 residues. DNA for the CDR3: TGTGCCAGCTCACCCCGAAGATATAGCAATCAGCCCCAGCATTTT. It specifies CASSPRRYSNQPQHF.